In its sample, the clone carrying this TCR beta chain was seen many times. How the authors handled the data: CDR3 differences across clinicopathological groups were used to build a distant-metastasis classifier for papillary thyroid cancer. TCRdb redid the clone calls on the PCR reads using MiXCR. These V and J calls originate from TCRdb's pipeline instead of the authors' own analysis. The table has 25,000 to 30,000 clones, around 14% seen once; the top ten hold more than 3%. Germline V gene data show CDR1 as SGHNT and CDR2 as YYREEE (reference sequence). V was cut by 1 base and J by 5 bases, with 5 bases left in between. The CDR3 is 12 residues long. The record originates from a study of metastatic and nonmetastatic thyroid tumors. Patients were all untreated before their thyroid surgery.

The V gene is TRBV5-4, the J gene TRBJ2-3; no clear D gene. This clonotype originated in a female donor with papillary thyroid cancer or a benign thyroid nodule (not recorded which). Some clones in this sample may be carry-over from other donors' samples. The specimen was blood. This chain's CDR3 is CASSLRGDTQYF. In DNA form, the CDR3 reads TGTGCCAGCAGCTTGCGCGGAGATACGCAGTATTTT.